This T cell receptor (beta chain) is from a study of identical twins. One entry per CDR3 protein, called by TCRdb with MiXCR from the 5' RACE reads. The top ten hold about 0.25% of the sample, which has some 1,700,000 distinct CDR3 sequences, about 32% seen once. Germline V lookup: CDR1 SGDLS, CDR2 YYNGEE. The CDR3 has 14 amino acids. Trimming cost V 0 bases and J 8 bases; bases outside gene matches: 7. The source material was cord blood. This chain joins TRBV9 and TRBJ1-2; 7 positions agree with TRBD1. The receptor comes from a newborn girl in good health. CDR3 bases: TGTGCCAGCAGCGTAGGGGACAGTCTAGGGGGCTACACCTTC. Its translation is CASSVGDSLGGYTF.